This T cell receptor (beta chain) was identified in a study of CD8 T cells in ankylosing spondylitis. Study-wide results and limits: Some of the motif variants had earlier been found in reactive arthritis patients' fluid and blood. Apparently characteristic of ankylosing spondylitis blood was a TCR beta motif (roughly eight highly homologous variants).

This clonotype came up a few times. As yet, its antigen is unknown. CDR3 length equals 14 residues. V gave up 4 bases and J gave up 7 bases; unmatched junction bases: 7. For TCR beta, libraries came from quantitative 5'-RACE with molecular barcodes. Via MiXCR, TCRdb re-called the 5' RACE reads, giving one row per CDR3 protein. The table shows 250,000 or so distinct CDR3 sequences, with 15% to 20% occurring only once. The chain joins TRBV23-1 to TRBJ2-1; the match to TRBD2 covers 7 bases. TRBV23-1 is recorded as an ORF, its role being uncertain. This sequence originates from a male donor with ankylosing spondylitis or in good health (not recorded which). The sequenced sample was blood, either unsorted or a sorted T cell fraction (not recorded which). CDR3: CASSLRLAVNEQFF. In DNA form, the CDR3 reads TGCGCCAGCAGTCTGAGACTAGCCGTTAATGAGCAGTTCTTC.